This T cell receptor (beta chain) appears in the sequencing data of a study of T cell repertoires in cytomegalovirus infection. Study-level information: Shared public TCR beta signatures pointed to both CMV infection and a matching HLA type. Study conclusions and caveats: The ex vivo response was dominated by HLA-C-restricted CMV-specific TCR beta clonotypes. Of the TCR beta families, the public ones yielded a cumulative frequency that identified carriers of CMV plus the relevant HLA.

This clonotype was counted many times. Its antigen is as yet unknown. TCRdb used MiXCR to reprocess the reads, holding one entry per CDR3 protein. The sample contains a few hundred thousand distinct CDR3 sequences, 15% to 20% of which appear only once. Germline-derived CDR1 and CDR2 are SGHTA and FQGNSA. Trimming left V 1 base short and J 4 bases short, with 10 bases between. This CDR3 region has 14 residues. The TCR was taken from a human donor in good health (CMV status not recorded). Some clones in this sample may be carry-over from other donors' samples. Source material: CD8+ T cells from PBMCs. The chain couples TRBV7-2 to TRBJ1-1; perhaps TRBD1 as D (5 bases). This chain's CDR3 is CASSLGGGSTEAFF. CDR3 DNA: TGTGCCAGCAGCTTAGGGGGGGGGAGCACTGAAGCTTTCTTT.